What follows describes a single TCR beta chain. The sample is drawn from a study of tumor-infiltrating lymphocytes in localized non-small cell lung cancer. Sequencing used immunoSEQ multiplex PCR; TCRdb keeps in-frame clones, though not all of them. Among roughly 13,000 clones listed, about 66% were seen once. Trimming left V 0 bases short and J 2 bases short, with 7 bases between. Germline CDR1 is SGDLS and CDR2 is YYNGEE. The CDR3 runs to 14 residues. This sequence originates from a human donor with non-small cell lung cancer. Sequenced material: lung tumor tissue. The chain couples TRBV9 to TRBJ2-3, with a tentative D call TRBD1 (5 bases). CDR3 protein: CASSVEGLTDTQYF. As DNA, the CDR3 is TGTGCCAGCAGCGTAGAGGGGCTCACAGATACGCAGTATTTT.